The sequence of this TCR beta chain was determined in a study of T-cell reconstitution after alpha-beta-depleted transplantation in children (dated by TCRdb to the mid-2010s). Regarding the complete study: Using TCR repertoire profiling, the study quantitatively followed how T-cell immune reconstitution unfolded in children after TCRalphabeta/CD19-depleted allogeneic hematopoietic cell transplantation.

Spanning cysteine to phenylalanine, the CDR3 consists of 16 amino acids. This entry keeps only the CDR3 DNA: 48 bases, framed from base 1. As encoded in the germline V gene, CDR1 is SGHVS while CDR2 is FQNEAQ. Cut back by 3 bases and 5 bases, the V and J ends lie 18 bases apart. Libraries were prepared through PCR. The listed sequencing device is Illumina HiSeq 2500. To normalize quantification of the TCRbeta repertoire, the TCR libraries were built with molecular barcoding that relied on unique molecular identifiers. The public reads were quality trimmed at Q25 with fastp and then assembled into clones with MiXCR by TCRdb, keeping productive beta chains. Identical CDR3 proteins give one entry, which carries the most common genes and DNA. The sample records 440,000 or so distinct CDR3 sequences, 43% of which are singletons. The top ten hold 27% of the sample. About this clonotype itself: Its specific antigen is unknown. No clone much larger than this one lies a single base away; base qualities are absent.

The sample's treatment or condition label is to be understood as: allogeneic hematopoietic cell transplantation with graft depleted of TCRalphabeta T cells and CD19 B cells. The children who served as transplant recipients had been given grafts of TCRalphabeta/CD19-depleted allogeneic hematopoietic cells. The paper as a whole reports these results and caveats: About two months after transplant, the apparently early recovery of alphabetaT-cell counts reportedly depended on just several hundred clones that had expanded rapidly and came from non-depleted graft cells. Over the following months the frequencies of hyperexpanded clones went down, and after one year T-cell counts and TCRbeta diversity were mostly credited to newly produced T cells. In some patients, high TCRbeta diversity at day 60 was attributed to recipient T cells and intrathymic progenitors that had survived conditioning.

This TCR derives from a girl aged 2-10 years with aplastic anemia, due to receive a stem cell transplant. The sequenced sample was PBMCs, obtained before TCRalphabeta/CD19-depleted stem cell transplant. The chain couples TRBV7-8 to TRBJ2-3; the D segment cannot be called with confidence. The nucleotide sequence reads as follows: TGTGCCAGCAGCTTCCTCTACACCGTAGAAGTAGATACGCAGTATTTT. Translation gives CASSFLYTVEVDTQYF.